This is a list of T cell receptor beta chains from one sample in a study of T cell responses to AZD1222 COVID-19 vaccine. Profiling relied on immunoSEQ multiplex PCR, and the TCRdb table lists in-frame clones only, not all of them. The sample carries fewer than 120,000 clones, roughly 92% recorded once. Material: peripheral blood, obtained 28 days after the second AZD1222 dose. The origin of the receptors is an adult who received the AZD1222 COVID-19 vaccine. Both conserved end residues are part of each CDR3. Each record gives: J gene, clone size, D gene, V gene, CDR3 DNA, CDR3 protein. D genes are given only for firm matches. Clone size, where shown, is once, few, many, or a class for clones that have expanded.

TRBJ1-2,NA,TRBD1,TRBV18,TGTGCCAGCTCACTCGGGGGACAGGGCTATGGCTACACCTTC,CASSLGGQGYGYTF
TRBJ2-3,NA,TRBD2,TRBV30,TGTGCCTGGAGAGAGCGGGGATCAACAGATACGCAGTATTTT,CAWRERGSTDTQYF
TRBJ2-3,NA,TRBD2,TRBV5-6,TGTGCCAGCAGCTTGTTCACTAGCGGGGGGGAGGATACGCAGTATTTT,CASSLFTSGGEDTQYF
TRBJ1-2,NA,TRBD1,TRBV2,TGTGCCAGCACTACAGGACAGGGTTACTATGGCTACACCTTC,CASTTGQGYYGYTF
TRBJ1-1,NA,NA,TRBV4-3,TGCGCCAGCAGTGAGCCGGGACTCATGGGGAACACTGAAGCTTTCTTT,CASSEPGLMGNTEAFF
TRBJ1-1,once,TRBD1,TRBV10-3,TGTGCCATCAGTGAGACTACAGGGGGCTACACTGAAGCTTTCTTT,CAISETTGGYTEAFF
TRBJ2-7,NA,NA,TRBV24-1,TGTGCCACCAGTCAGCTACCTATCGAGCAGTACTTC,CATSQLPIEQYF
TRBJ1-2,NA,TRBD1,TRBV3-1/TRBV3-2,TGTGCCAGCAGCCCAACCGGACAGGGGGCGCGGGGTGGCTACACCTTC,CASSPTGQGARGGYTF
TRBJ1-5,NA,NA,TRBV28,TGTGCCAGCGCCGATGGACAGCGAGGGGGCAATCAGCCCCAGCATTTT,CASADGQRGGNQPQHF
TRBJ2-5,NA,TRBD1,TRBV2,TGTGCCAGCGCCGGACAGGGAGAGACCCAGTACTTC,CASAGQGETQYF
TRBJ1-2,NA,NA,TRBV7-5,TGTGTCAGAAGACAGGGTGGCGGCTACACCTTC,CVRRQGGGYTF
TRBJ2-1,NA,TRBD2,TRBV7-2,TGTGCCAGCAGCTCCGGACTAGCGGGGTCAAAGCAGTTCTTC,CASSSGLAGSKQFF
TRBJ1-3,NA,TRBD1,TRBV18,TGTGCCAGCTCTCGACAGGACAGGGGAAACACCATATATTTT,CASSRQDRGNTIYF
TRBJ1-6,NA,NA,TRBV19,TGTGCCAGTAGTCCGGCAGACTATTATAATTCACCCCTCCACTTT,CASSPADYYNSPLHF
TRBJ2-1,NA,TRBD2,TRBV6-2/TRBV6-3,TGTGCCAGCAGTCCACAACTAGCGGGGGGATATATTTCCTACAATGAGCAGTTCTTC,CASSPQLAGGYISYNEQFF
TRBJ1-1,NA,TRBD1,TRBV7-8,TGTGCCAGCAGCCGGACAGGGGCGGGCACTGAAGCTTTCTTT,CASSRTGAGTEAFF
TRBJ1-4,NA,NA,TRBV5-4,TGTGCCAGCAGCTTCAACCGGGACATAGCAACTAATGAAAAACTGTTTTTT,CASSFNRDIATNEKLFF
TRBJ1-2,NA,NA,TRBV7-9,TGTGCCAGCAGCTTAACGGGGGGTGTTAACTATGGCTACACCTTC,CASSLTGGVNYGYTF
TRBJ1-1,NA,TRBD1,TRBV3-1/TRBV3-2,TGTGCCAGCAGCCGTCGGACAGGCTGGGACACTGAAGCTTTCTTT,CASSRRTGWDTEAFF
TRBJ2-1,NA,NA,TRBV28,TGTGCCAGCAGGGGAGCCTACTCGGGGCCAGTGGGATGGAATGAGCAGTTCTTC,CASRGAYSGPVGWNEQFF
TRBJ1-1,few,NA,TRBV4-1,TGCGCCAGCAGTCCACAAGAAGTAAGCGGGTCGGGTGAAGCTTTCTTT,CASSPQEVSGSGEAFF